The 32 T cell receptor beta chains presented below share a single source sample, sequenced in a study of blood T cell repertoires in COVID-19 (dated by TCRdb to 2018 to 2021). The receptor library was made with the immunoSEQ multiplex PCR assay. TCRdb carries this immuneACCESS record with in-frame sequences only. Its versions omit some clonotypes, under half of them owing to an unresolved V gene in the studies checked, with the rest unexplained. This sample comprises 130,000 or so clones, about four fifths of them detected only once. Of the sample, approximately 4.5% is held by the ten largest clones. Sequenced sample: peripheral blood. The receptors derive from a woman aged 70 to 79 with acute or convalescent COVID-19.

The chain carries TRBV6-5 and TRBJ1-1, with D unresolved. Per germline, CDR1 MNHEY and CDR2 SVGAGI. V was pared by 6 bases and J by 8 bases, with 7 bases between. CDR3 length: 10 residues. CDR3 region: CASRSREAFF. CDR3 sequence (DNA): TGTGCCAGCAGGAGCAGGGAAGCTTTCTTT.

V and J are TRBV11-1 and TRBJ1-1; 9 positions agree with TRBD1. Trimming took 5 bases from V and 4 from J; bases not matched to a gene: 11. Germline assignment: CDR1 SGHAT and CDR2 FQDESV (reference sequence). This CDR3 has 16 amino acids. The CDR3: CASSGNLQGAGTEAFF. The CDR3 region has the DNA TGTGCCAGCAGCGGAAACCTACAGGGGGCGGGCACTGAAGCTTTCTTT.

This chain uses TRBV4-1 with TRBJ2-7; 7 bases map to TRBD1. Germline V gene lookup returns CDR1 MGHRA and CDR2 YSYEKL. The CDR3 runs 13 residues. The V and J ends lost 1 base and 3 bases, in that order; junction bases with no gene match: 0. CDR3 bases: TGCGCCAGCAGCCAAGGGGACAGCTACGAGCAGTACTTC. Translation: CASSQGDSYEQYF.

CDR3 in amino acids: CASSFGAGGYNEQFF. CDR3 bases: TGCGCCAGCAGCTTCGGGGCAGGGGGCTACAATGAGCAGTTCTTC. The V and J genes are TRBV5-1 and TRBJ2-1; 7 nucleotides align to TRBD1. V was clipped by 2 bases and J by 3 bases; unmatched bases: 5. The CDR3 sequence is 15 residues long. Germline lookup yields CDR1 SGHRS and CDR2 YFSETQ.

This chain uses TRBV7-2 with TRBJ2-3; TRBD2 matches 14 bases. The V and J ends lost 4 bases and 2 bases, in that order; junction bases with no gene match: 5. CDR3 length: 17 amino acids. CDR1 and CDR2 (germline): SGHTA, FQGNSA. CDR3 bases: TGTGCCAGCAGCTCCGGACTAGCGGGGGGCCCCACAGATACGCAGTATTTT. Its protein is CASSSGLAGGPTDTQYF.

In DNA form, the CDR3 reads TGTGCCAGCAGCCTTCAGACAGGGGGCGCGTCTTTCTTT. Its protein is CASSLQTGGASFF. The chain employs TRBV3-1 (or the pseudogene TRBV3-2) and TRBJ1-1; 10 bases are a match to TRBD1. The CDR3 spans 13 residues. Germline CDR1 and CDR2: LGHDT and YNNKEL (reference sequence). The V and J ends lost 4 bases and 12 bases, in that order; junction bases with no gene match: 8.

This clone was picked up a small number of times. CDR3 loop: CASSLAGASPLHF. The CDR3 nucleotides are TGCGCCAGCAGCTTGGCAGGGGCTTCACCCCTCCACTTT. The chain uses TRBV5-1 and TRBJ1-6, with D perhaps matching TRBD1 (6 bases). The CDR3 consists of 13 residues. The V and J ends lost 0 bases and 9 bases respectively, with 7 bases between them. Germline V CDR1 and CDR2: SGHRS, YFSETQ.

For the CDR3, the DNA is TGCGCCAGAAAGTGGCGTCAGGATCAACTTCCTAACTATGGCTACACCTTC. Protein: CARKWRQDQLPNYGYTF. The chain links TRBV10-1 to TRBJ1-2, with unresolved D. The CDR3 runs 17 residues. Germline-derived CDR1 and CDR2 are WNHNN and SYGVQD (reference sequence). V dropped 9 bases and J dropped 0 bases, with 23 bases sitting between them.

With regard to this clone: The sample carries other DNA sequences with the same CDR3. The chain joins TRBV18 to TRBJ2-5, with D unclear. Germline V gives CDR1 KGHSH, CDR2 LQKENI. The CDR3 sequence is 14 residues long. The germline V and J ends were trimmed by 0 bases and 1 base, with 6 bases remaining between them. CDR3 in amino acids: CASSPPTGQETQYF. The CDR3 bases are TGTGCCAGCTCACCACCCACGGGCCAAGAGACCCAGTACTTC.

The genes are TRBV7-3 and TRBJ2-2; 7 bases align to TRBD1. The J segment lost 4 bases and the V segment lost 2 bases, leaving 4 bases of the junction unmatched. Germline V gene sequence: CDR1 SGHTA, CDR2 FQGTGA. The CDR3 extends over 15 amino acids. In DNA form, the CDR3 reads TGTGCCAGCAGCTTAGAAAACAGGGGCACCGGGGAGCTGTTTTTT. This gives the protein CASSLENRGTGELFF.

V usage is TRBV3-1 (or the pseudogene TRBV3-2) and J usage is TRBJ1-6, with no clear D. The length of the CDR3 is 14 residues. Germline V gene sequence: CDR1 LGHDT, CDR2 YNNKEL (reference sequence). V lost 0 bases to trimming and J lost 7 bases, with 7 bases between them. The CDR3 DNA is TGTGCCAGCAGCCAAGATCCTTTGAATTCACCCCTCCACTTT. As protein: CASSQDPLNSPLHF.

V is TRBV27 and J is TRBJ1-6; D gene uncertain. Trimming left V 2 bases short and J 7 bases short, with 15 bases between. Germline values: CDR1 MNHEY, CDR2 SMNVEV (reference sequence). The CDR3 runs 16 residues. The CDR3 DNA reads TGTGCCAGCAGTTTAACACGGGAGTTGGGAAATTCACCCCTCCACTTT. It codes for CASSLTRELGNSPLHF.

The chain combines TRBV7-2 with TRBJ1-3, with D uncertain. This CDR3 is built from 14 residues. CDR1 is SGHTA, CDR2 FQGNSA, per germline. Trimming shortened V by 5 bases and J by 0 bases, and 8 bases separated the two germline ends. The CDR3, as DNA: TGTGCCAGCAGCCCCCAGTACTCTGGAAACACCATATATTTT. It is translated as CASSPQYSGNTIYF. Full variable domain (rest looked up from reference TRBV7-2 and TRBJ1-3): GAGVSQSPSNKVTEKGKDVELRCDPISGHTALYWYRQSLGQGLEFLIYFQGNSAPDKSGLPSDRFSAERTGGSVSTLTIQRTQQEDSAVYLCASSPQYSGNTIYFGEGSWLTVV.

The chain recombines TRBV7-9 with TRBJ1-1; weak D call: TRBD1 (6 bases). Trimming took off 5 bases at V and 0 bases at J, with 19 bases between the two ends. In germline, CDR1 is SEHNR, CDR2 FQNEAQ (reference sequence). The CDR3 length is 17 residues. This CDR3 is CASSPGRTDYMNTEAFF. The CDR3 nucleotides are TGTGCCAGCAGCCCCGGGCGGACAGACTACATGAACACTGAAGCTTTCTTT.

This clone was picked up one time. The chain carries TRBV7-2 and TRBJ2-3; D uncertain. The CDR3 runs to 16 residues. Germline CDR1 and CDR2: SGHTA and FQGNSA. Trimming shortened V by 3 bases and J by 0 bases, and 13 bases separated the two germline ends. CDR3 sequence: CASSFGPATSTDTQYF. The DNA of the CDR3 is TGTGCCAGCAGCTTTGGTCCAGCGACTAGCACAGATACGCAGTATTTT.

This sequence joins TRBV7-2 and TRBJ1-4; possible D gene TRBD1, 5 bases. Germline V gene sequence: CDR1 SGHTA, CDR2 FQGNSA. The CDR3 has 15 amino acids. V lost 0 bases to trimming and J lost 10 bases, with 15 bases between them. CDR3 amino acids: CASSLAPGGLSKLFF. In DNA form, the CDR3 reads TGTGCCAGCAGCTTAGCGCCGGGGGGTCTCTCAAAACTGTTTTTT.

This clone was observed a single time. The chain links TRBV5-6 to TRBJ2-1, with D possibly matching TRBD1 (6 bases). The CDR3 is made up of 16 amino acids. The V end lost 4 bases, the J end lost 7 bases, and 21 bases lay between the germline ends. Looked up from germline, CDR1 is SGHDT and CDR2 is YYEEEE. The CDR3 bases are TGTGCCAGCAGCCCCCTGAGGTCGAGGGGGAGTAATGAGCAGTTCTTC. Its translation is CASSPLRSRGSNEQFF.

V gene TRBV6-2 or TRBV6-3 combines with J gene TRBJ2-7; 7 nucleotides agree with TRBD2. Germline CDR1 MNHEY, CDR2 SVGEGT. This CDR3 comprises 15 residues. The trim removed 6 bases at V and 2 bases at J, leaving 10 bases unmatched. CDR3 bases: TGTGCCAGCAGCCCGGGGCGGGGGACTACCTACGAGCAGTACGTC. Its protein is CASSPGRGTTYEQYV.

The chain joins TRBV11-3 to TRBJ2-7; 10 bases fit TRBD1. Germline CDR1 SGHNT, CDR2 YENEEA. Trimming took 4 bases from V and 3 from J; bases not matched to a gene: 9. The CDR3 extends over 16 amino acids. This CDR3 is CASSSPGTGDGYEQYF. The CDR3 DNA follows: TGTGCCAGCAGCTCCCCCGGGACAGGGGATGGCTACGAGCAGTACTTC.

This sequence joins TRBV30 and TRBJ1-4, with TRBD1 matching over 8 bases. The V and J ends lost 3 bases and 6 bases, in that order; junction bases with no gene match: 3. In germline, CDR1 is GTSNPN, CDR2 SVGIG (reference sequence). This CDR3 has 13 amino acids. The DNA of the CDR3 is TGTGCCTGGAGAACAGGGGGGTATGAAAAACTGTTTTTT. Translated: CAWRTGGYEKLFF.

The chain uses TRBV18 and TRBJ2-1, with 8 positions matching TRBD2. The V segment lost 6 bases and the J segment 8 bases; nucleotides outside the gene matches: 6. The CDR3 contains 13 residues. Germline CDR1 is KGHSH and CDR2 is LQKENI. CDR3 residues: CASSPAGGHEQFF. The CDR3 DNA reads TGTGCCAGCTCCCCCGCGGGGGGCCATGAGCAGTTCTTC.

The rearrangement uses TRBV4-2 and TRBJ2-1, with 8 nucleotides matching TRBD2. CDR1 LGHNA and CDR2 YNFKEQ come from the germline V gene. CDR3 length: 20 residues. The J segment lost 6 bases and the V segment lost 0 bases, leaving 19 bases of the junction unmatched. This chain's CDR3 is CASSQDLASGGPYLVNEQFF. As DNA, the CDR3 is TGTGCCAGCAGCCAAGATCTGGCCAGCGGGGGCCCCTATTTAGTCAATGAGCAGTTCTTC.

CDR3: CASSQILTGGRYTEAFF. As DNA, the CDR3 is TGTGCCAGCAGCCAAATACTAACAGGGGGAAGATACACTGAAGCTTTCTTT. The chain carries TRBV16 and TRBJ1-1, with 8 bases lining up with TRBD1. The CDR3 runs to 17 residues. V lost 2 bases to trimming and J lost 3 bases; unmatched junction nucleotides: 11. Germline V gene data show CDR1 as KGHSY and CDR2 as FQNENV.

The count of this clone is one. The V gene is TRBV9, the J gene TRBJ1-5, with a weak D call TRBD1 (6 bases). Trimming stripped 0 bases from V and 9 bases from J, with 16 bases between. Per germline, CDR1 SGDLS and CDR2 YYNGEE. The length of the CDR3 is 15 residues. The CDR3 DNA reads as TGTGCCAGCAGCGTAGGTCCGACAGGCGATCGGCCCCAGCATTTT. This sequence encodes CASSVGPTGDRPQHF.

The chain has TRBV10-3 and TRBJ1-1; D is possibly TRBD1 (6 bases). The CDR3 covers 15 residues. V lost 10 bases to trimming and J lost 5 bases, with 23 bases between them. The germline CDR1 and CDR2 sequences are ENHRY and SYGVKD. The chain's CDR3 is CASSSSLQGITEAFF. DNA for the CDR3: TGTGCCAGCTCCTCCTCCCTGCAGGGGATAACTGAAGCTTTCTTT.

The CDR3 bases are TGTGCCAGCAGCTTGGCGACAGGTTATGAAGCTTTCTTT. Amino acids: CASSLATGYEAFF. The V gene is TRBV5-8, the J gene TRBJ1-1, with a weak D call TRBD1 (6 bases). Germline values: CDR1 SGHTS, CDR2 YDEGEE. V shed 0 bases and J shed 7 bases, with 10 bases lying between them. This CDR3 comprises 13 residues.

This clone was recorded once. V is TRBV5-1 and J is TRBJ1-2, with D possibly being TRBD1 (5 bases). Germline V gene lookup returns CDR1 SGHRS and CDR2 YFSETQ. V lost 3 bases and J 3 bases, leaving 6 bases between the germline ends. The CDR3 runs 12 residues. The CDR3 region has the DNA TGCGCCAGCAGCTGGGGGGACTATGGCTACACCTTC. This encodes CASSWGDYGYTF.

This chain joins TRBV21-1 and TRBJ1-1. TRBV21-1 counts as a pseudogene. The CDR3 totals 15 residues. CDR3 loop: CASSMGRTPNTEAFF. In DNA form, the CDR3 reads TGTGCCAGCAGCATGGGCAGGACTCCGAACACTGAAGCTTTCTTT.

This chain uses TRBV2 with TRBJ2-2; no firm D call. With 5 bases removed from V and 0 bases from J, the gap between germline ends came to 10 bases. The CDR3 totals 15 residues. Germline CDR1 reads SNHLY; CDR2 reads FYNNEI. The CDR3 reads CASSRLVTNTGELFF. The DNA of the CDR3 is TGTGCCAGCAGTCGACTCGTCACGAACACCGGGGAGCTGTTTTTT.

The rearrangement joins TRBV18 to TRBJ1-2; D is perhaps TRBD1 (5 bases). The CDR3 loop spans 14 amino acids. CDR1 is KGHSH and CDR2 is LQKENI in the germline V gene. V dropped 5 bases and J dropped 4 bases, with 14 bases sitting between them. The CDR3 coding sequence is TGTGCCAGCTCATGGGGGGAGTTGGTCTATGGCTACACCTTC. It is translated as CASSWGELVYGYTF.

The chain joins TRBV5-6 to TRBJ1-2; 7 bases map to TRBD1. J was trimmed by 0 bases and V by 4 bases; bases with no gene match: 12. This CDR3 spans 17 amino acids. The germline V gene encodes CDR1 SGHDT and CDR2 YYEEEE. The CDR3 bases are TGTGCCAGCAGCCTAACAGGGGATCTGCGAGCTAACTATGGCTACACCTTC. This encodes CASSLTGDLRANYGYTF.

This sequence joins TRBV7-8 and TRBJ1-2, with TRBD1 matching over 7 bases. With V trimmed by 1 base and J by 4 bases, 12 bases remained unmatched. This CDR3 contains 17 residues. Germline V CDR1 and CDR2: SGHVS, FQNEAQ. CDR3 DNA: TGTGCCAGCAGCTTAGTAATCCGCCCGACAGGGCCCTATGGCTACACCTTC. Translation gives CASSLVIRPTGPYGYTF.